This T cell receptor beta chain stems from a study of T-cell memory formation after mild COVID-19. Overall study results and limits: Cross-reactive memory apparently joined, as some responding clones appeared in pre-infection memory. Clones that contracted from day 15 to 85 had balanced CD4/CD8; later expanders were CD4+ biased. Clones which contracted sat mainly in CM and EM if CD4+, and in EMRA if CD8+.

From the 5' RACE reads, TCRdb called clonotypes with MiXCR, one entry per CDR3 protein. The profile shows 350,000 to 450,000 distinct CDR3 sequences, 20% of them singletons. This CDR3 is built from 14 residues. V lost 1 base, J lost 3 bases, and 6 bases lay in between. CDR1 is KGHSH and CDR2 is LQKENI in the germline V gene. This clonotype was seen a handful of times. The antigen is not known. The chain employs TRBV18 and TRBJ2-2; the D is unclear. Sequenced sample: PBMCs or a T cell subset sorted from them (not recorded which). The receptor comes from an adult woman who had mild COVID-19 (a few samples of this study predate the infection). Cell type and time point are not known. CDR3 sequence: CASSPLADTGELFF. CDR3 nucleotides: TGTGCCAGCTCACCACTCGCAGACACCGGGGAGCTGTTTTTT.